The clone carrying this T cell receptor (beta chain) was seen a few times. The target antigen is unknown. Regarding time point: week 11, during vaccination. The content of each vaccine dose was 300 ug of mutant IDH1 20-mer peptide, and topical imiquimod accompanied it. These data belong to a study of a mutant IDH1 vaccine in newly diagnosed glioma. About the study: Treated patients, around 60% male and about 38% female, averaged roughly 40 years of age.

Measured with immunoSEQ multiplex PCR; TCRdb has only the in-frame clones, and not every one. The sample holds tens of thousands of clones, 80% seen once. General observations from the study: Alterations occurring in top peripheral T cell clonotypes seemed unrelated to pseudoprogression.

The CDR3 has 12 amino acids. Trimming cost V 5 bases and J 7 bases; bases outside gene matches: 2. CDR1 and CDR2 from the germline V gene are SGHTA and FQGNSA. The input for sequencing was PBMCs, taken from a glioma patient whose treatment included an IDH1 peptide vaccine. This receptor was taken from a middle-aged man with glioma. The chain couples TRBV7-2 to TRBJ1-5; 7 bases match TRBD1. Here the CDR3 reads CASSLTGQPQHF. As DNA, the CDR3 is TGTGCCAGCAGCCTGACAGGGCAGCCCCAGCATTTT.